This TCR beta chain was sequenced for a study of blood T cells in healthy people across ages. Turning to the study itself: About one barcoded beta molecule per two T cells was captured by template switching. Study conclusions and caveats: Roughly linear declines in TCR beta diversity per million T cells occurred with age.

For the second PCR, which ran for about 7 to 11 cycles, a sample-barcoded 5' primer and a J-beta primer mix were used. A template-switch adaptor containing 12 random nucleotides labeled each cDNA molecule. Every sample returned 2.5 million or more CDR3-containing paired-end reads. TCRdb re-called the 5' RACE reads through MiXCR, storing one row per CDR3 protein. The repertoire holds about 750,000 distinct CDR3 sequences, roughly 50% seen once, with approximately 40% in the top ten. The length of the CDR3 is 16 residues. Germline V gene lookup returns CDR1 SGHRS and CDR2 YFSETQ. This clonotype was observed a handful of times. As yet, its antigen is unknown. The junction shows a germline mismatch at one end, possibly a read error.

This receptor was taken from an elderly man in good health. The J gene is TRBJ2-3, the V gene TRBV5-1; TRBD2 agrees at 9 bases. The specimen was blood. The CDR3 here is CASSPGLAGSTDTQYF. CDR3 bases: TGTGCCAGCAGCCCTGGGCTAGCGGGAAGCACAGATACGCAGTATTTT.